These T cell receptor beta chains were read from a single sample in a study of CD4 T cells in relation to SARS-CoV-2 and coronaviruses. These TCRs' antigens remain unknown. This table comes from immunoSEQ multiplex PCR, and its TCRdb copy is limited to in-frame clones, with some not included. The top ten clones hold around 11% of a sample with tens of thousands of clones, around 74% of them seen once. The material sequenced was CD4+ T cells from PBMCs, cultured in vitro. The receptors originated from a human donor in good health. The CDR3 runs from the conserved cysteine through the conserved F or W.

v_call cdr3_aa
TRBV10-3 CAISDGGETQYF
TRBV2 CASSRETQYF
TRBV7-3 CASSLGGDGYTF
TRBV15 CATSRDRSVGTGELFF
TRBV11-2 CASSLALNEQFF
TRBV18 CASSPTELYGYTF
TRBV29-1 CSVGQVPSSYEQYF
TRBV20-1 CSASSPAGETYEQYF
TRBV28 CASSPPPRTGGLYYSNQPQHF
TRBV18 CASSPAMSTGWGTKNIQYF
TRBV3-1/TRBV3-2 CASSPGTGASTIYF
TRBV18 CASSLKQGTEAFF
TRBV2 CASRRGNTEAFF
TRBV7-9 CASSPGTGLPSYEQYF
TRBV19 CASSIGFGGYTF
TRBV5-1 CASSLAGRETEAFF
TRBV27 CASRTGTGSYTEAFF
TRBV6-1 CASSEHGQTNEQFF
TRBV18 CASSPSEGAVTEAFF
TRBV30 CAWGQGARGFGYTF
TRBV14 CASSQVDLRNSPLHF
TRBV2 CASSDRPEAYYGYTF
TRBV11-1 CARMTGVYEQYF
TRBV12-5 CASGLVSGRTSPRRTGELFF
TRBV24-1 CATSDVGQGSDTQYF
TRBV3-1/TRBV3-2 CASSQGVAGGDEQYF
TRBV27 CASSSGASTDTQYF
TRBV25-1 CASSEYSGANNEQFF
TRBV5-4 CASSPSGVYEQYF
TRBV21-1 CAATFEGKIWVQETQYF
TRBV29-1 CSVGIVGTDTQYF
TRBV19 CASSGSVTGFGGYTF
TRBV7-2 CASSLALNNEQFF
TRBV28 CASSLPLGSQPQHF
TRBV4-1 CASSQVRPGWVGYTF
TRBV7-2 CASSLMGAQVF
TRBV4-1 CASSKTGTNYNEQFF
TRBV18 CASSPEAGKSYEQYF
TRBV5-1 CASSTLTGDYEQFF
TRBV25-1 CASSDPSGRANTGELFF
TRBV2 CASSEAVVTGELFF
TRBV3-1/TRBV3-2 CASSQDFNSPLHF
TRBV7-2 CASSLAWENAEQFF
TRBV3-1/TRBV3-2 CASHGLAGGPTGELFF
TRBV3-1/TRBV3-2 CASSQEVFVWGKGNEQFF